These T cell receptor beta chains were read from a single sample in a study of OX40 agonist ivuxolimab in advanced cancers. The assay was immunoSEQ multiplex PCR, and TCRdb's table has in-frame clones only and misses some. The top ten clones hold 5.9% of a sample with tens of thousands of clones, approximately 90% of them seen once. The source was CD4+ or CD8+ T cells sorted from blood, collected in a trial of the OX40 agonist ivuxolimab. The receptors derive from an adult with an advanced solid tumor such as melanoma, head and neck, liver or kidney cancer. CDR3s include the opening cysteine and the closing phenylalanine or tryptophan. A D gene is named only where the DNA matches it firmly. The listing skips clone size in some rows; elsewhere it reads once, few, many or a size class.

>TRBV30|TRBJ1-5|NA|NA
CAWSWGSPALSNQPQHF
TGTGCCTGGAGTTGGGGGAGCCCCGCGTTAAGCAATCAGCCCCAGCATTTT
>TRBV19|TRBJ1-2|NA|TRBD1
CASSTIGTVTNYGYTF
TGTGCCAGTAGTACCATCGGGACAGTAACTAACTATGGCTACACCTTC
>TRBV18|TRBJ1-1|NA|NA
CASRFGGTEAFF
TGTGCCAGCCGCTTTGGGGGAACTGAAGCTTTCTTT
>TRBV11-2|TRBJ1-6|few|NA
CASSPPGSSYNSPLHF
TGTGCCAGCAGCCCCCCCGGAAGCTCCTATAATTCACCCCTCCACTTT
>TRBV2|TRBJ2-1|NA|NA
CASRQGPSSYNEQFF
TGTGCCAGCAGACAGGGACCCAGCTCCTACAATGAGCAGTTCTTC
>TRBV14|TRBJ2-7|NA|NA
CASSQGRVVEQYF
TGTGCCAGCAGCCAAGGAAGGGTAGTCGAGCAGTACTTC
>TRBV9|TRBJ1-3|NA|NA
CASSVGGTGNTIYF
TGTGCCAGCAGCGTAGGGGGTACTGGAAACACCATATATTTT
>TRBV19|TRBJ2-3|NA|TRBD2
CASMGLAGATDTQYF
TGTGCCAGCATGGGACTAGCGGGAGCCACAGATACGCAGTATTTT
>TRBV27|TRBJ1-1|NA|NA
CASSSSFLDLNTEAFF
TGTGCCAGCAGTTCGAGTTTTCTGGACCTCAACACTGAAGCTTTCTTT
>TRBV9|TRBJ1-6|NA|NA
CASSVEQGVDSPLHF
TGTGCCAGCAGCGTAGAACAGGGTGTGGATTCACCCCTCCACTTT
>TRBV7-9|TRBJ1-4|NA|NA
CASSLGFLGEEKLFF
TGTGCCAGCAGCTTAGGCTTTCTGGGGGAGGAAAAACTGTTTTTT
>TRBV6-5|TRBJ1-4|NA|NA
CASSYQGLNEKLFF
TGTGCCAGCAGTTACCAGGGGCTTAATGAAAAACTGTTTTTT
>TRBV6-5|TRBJ2-2|NA|NA
CASSYSVGSHGELFF
TGTGCCAGCAGTTACTCGGTTGGGAGCCACGGGGAGCTGTTTTTT
>TRBV27|TRBJ2-7|NA|NA
CASSLSFSTNHEQYF
TGTGCCAGCAGTTTAAGTTTCAGCACTAACCACGAGCAGTACTTC
>TRBV25-1|TRBJ2-1|NA|NA
CASSLQGPYNEQFF
TGTGCCAGCAGTTTGCAAGGACCGTACAATGAGCAGTTCTTC
>TRBV27|TRBJ2-3|NA|TRBD2
CASSYSGRGSDTQYF
TGTGCCAGCAGTTATAGCGGGAGGGGATCGGATACGCAGTATTTT
>TRBV28|TRBJ2-1|NA|NA
CASSFGNLDEQFF
TGTGCCAGCAGTTTTGGGAATTTGGATGAGCAGTTCTTC
>TRBV5-4|TRBJ2-5|NA|TRBD2
CASSFLGSGRETQYF
TGTGCCAGCAGCTTTCTAGGTAGCGGGAGAGAGACCCAGTACTTC
>TRBV28|TRBJ2-7|NA|TRBD2
CASSPSSGRPYEQYF
TGTGCCAGCAGCCCCTCTAGCGGGAGGCCCTACGAGCAGTACTTC
>TRBV6-5|TRBJ2-2|once|NA
CASSYSGFPGTGELFF
TGTGCCAGCAGTTACTCGGGGTTTCCGGGCACCGGGGAGCTGTTTTTT
>TRBV14|TRBJ2-1|NA|NA
CASSQGPGLGEQFF
TGTGCCAGCAGCCAAGGCCCAGGGCTGGGAGAGCAGTTCTTC
>TRBV11-3|TRBJ2-7|NA|TRBD1
CASSLDRENEQYF
TGTGCCAGCAGCCTTGACAGGGAAAACGAGCAGTACTTC
>TRBV7-9|TRBJ2-3|NA|TRBD2
CASSLGSGSYSTDTQYF
TGTGCCAGCAGCTTAGGTAGCGGGAGCTATAGCACAGATACGCAGTATTTT
>TRBV27|TRBJ1-1|NA|NA
CASRLSQNTEAFF
TGTGCCAGCAGGCTTAGTCAGAACACTGAAGCTTTCTTT